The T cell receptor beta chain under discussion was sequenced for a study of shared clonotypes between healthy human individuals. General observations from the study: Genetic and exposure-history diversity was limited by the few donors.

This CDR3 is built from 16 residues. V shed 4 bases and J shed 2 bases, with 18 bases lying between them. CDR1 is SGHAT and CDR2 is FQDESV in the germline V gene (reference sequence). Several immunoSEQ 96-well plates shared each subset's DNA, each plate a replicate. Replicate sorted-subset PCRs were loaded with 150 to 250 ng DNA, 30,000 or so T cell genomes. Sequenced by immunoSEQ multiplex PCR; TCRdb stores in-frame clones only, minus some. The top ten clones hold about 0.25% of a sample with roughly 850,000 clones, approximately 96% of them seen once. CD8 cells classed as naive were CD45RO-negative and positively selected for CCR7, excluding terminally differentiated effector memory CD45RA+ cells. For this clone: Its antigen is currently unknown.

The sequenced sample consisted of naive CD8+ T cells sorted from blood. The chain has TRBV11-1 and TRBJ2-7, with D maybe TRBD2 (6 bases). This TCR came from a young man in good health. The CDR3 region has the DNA TGTGCCAGCAGCTCCACCGTCGGGTGGGAGGCCTACGAGCAGTACTTC. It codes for CASSSTVGWEAYEQYF.